This TCR beta chain was sequenced during a study of blood T cell repertoires in COVID-19. Looked up from germline, CDR1 is SEHNR and CDR2 is FQNEAQ (reference sequence). The CDR3 is 15 amino acids. V dropped 0 bases and J dropped 1 base, with 7 bases sitting between them. TCRdb keeps only in-frame clones here, not all; method: immunoSEQ multiplex PCR. The repertoire holds a few hundred thousand clones, with roughly 80% as singletons. Participants were placed into cohorts based on the clinical history they reported. Source material: PBMCs or T cells enriched from blood (not recorded which). The chain uses TRBV7-9 and TRBJ1-5, with D perhaps matching TRBD1 (6 bases). The sequence derives from a man aged 40-50 years who had been exposed to COVID-19. The CDR3 sequence is CASSLAQGSNQPQHF. The CDR3 nucleotides are TGTGCCAGCAGCTTAGCGCAGGGGAGCAATCAGCCCCAGCATTTT.